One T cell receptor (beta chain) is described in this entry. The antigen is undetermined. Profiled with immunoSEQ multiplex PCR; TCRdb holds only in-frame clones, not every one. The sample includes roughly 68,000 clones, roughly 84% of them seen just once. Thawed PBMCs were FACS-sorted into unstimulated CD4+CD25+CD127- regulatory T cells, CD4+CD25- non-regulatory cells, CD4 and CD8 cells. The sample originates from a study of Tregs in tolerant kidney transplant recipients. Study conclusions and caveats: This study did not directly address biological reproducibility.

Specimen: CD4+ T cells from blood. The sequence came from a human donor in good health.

For the CDR3, the DNA is TGTGCCTGGAGCCGCGATAACTATGGCTACACCTTC. Amino acids: CAWSRDNYGYTF. V is TRBV30 and J is TRBJ1-2; D gene ambiguous. CDR1 GTSNPN and CDR2 SVGIG come from the germline V gene (reference sequence). Trimming took 3 bases from V and 1 from J, leaving 6 bases between them. The CDR3 extends over 12 amino acids. The whole variable domain, remainder taken from reference TRBV30 and TRBJ1-2, is SQTIHQWPATLVQPVGSPLSLECTVEGTSNPNLYWYRQAAGRGLQLLFYSVGIGQISSEVPQNLSASRPQDRQFILSSKKLLLSDSGFYLCAWSRDNYGYTFGSGTRLTVV.